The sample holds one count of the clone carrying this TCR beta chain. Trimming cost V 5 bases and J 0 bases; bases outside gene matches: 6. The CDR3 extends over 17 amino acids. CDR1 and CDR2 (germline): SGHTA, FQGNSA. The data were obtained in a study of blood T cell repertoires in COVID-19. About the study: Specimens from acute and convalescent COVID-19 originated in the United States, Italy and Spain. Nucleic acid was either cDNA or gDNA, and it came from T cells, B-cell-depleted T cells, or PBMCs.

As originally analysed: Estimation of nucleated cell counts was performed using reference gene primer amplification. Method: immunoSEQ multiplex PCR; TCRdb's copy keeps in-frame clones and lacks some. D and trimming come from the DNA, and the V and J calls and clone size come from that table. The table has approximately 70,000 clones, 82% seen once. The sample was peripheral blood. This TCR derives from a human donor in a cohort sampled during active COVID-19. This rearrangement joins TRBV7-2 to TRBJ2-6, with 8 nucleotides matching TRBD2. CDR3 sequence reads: CASSPGGGNSGANVLTF. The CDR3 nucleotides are TGTGCCAGCAGCCCCGGGGGGGGGAACTCTGGGGCCAACGTCCTGACTTTC.